A single sample gave rise to the 25 T cell receptor beta chains below, sequenced in a study of early T cells in non-severe SARS-CoV-2 infection. TCRdb ran MiXCR on the 5' RACE reads and lists one entry per CDR3 protein. The top ten clones hold roughly 20% of a sample with fewer than 40,000 distinct CDR3 sequences, 5% to 7% of them seen once. Source material: whole blood. The receptors derive from an adult who was a healthcare worker with PCR-confirmed SARS-CoV-2 infection or an uninfected control (not recorded which).

This clonotype has only a few counts. This rearrangement joins TRBV29-1 to TRBJ2-7; TRBD1 agrees at 9 bases. Looked up from germline, CDR1 is SQVTM and CDR2 is ANQGSEA. Trimming took 6 bases from V and 2 from J; bases not matched to a gene: 8. The CDR3 is 14 residues long. CDR3 nucleotide sequence: TGCAGCGTCTCACAGGGGGCTGGACCCTACGAGCAGTACTTC. Translating it yields CSVSQGAGPYEQYF.

The genes are TRBV6-1 and TRBJ2-7, with D possibly matching TRBD1 (5 bases). V lost 3 bases and J lost 2, with 14 bases in between. From germline, CDR1 is MNHNS and CDR2 SASEGT. This CDR3 has 15 amino acids. CDR3: CASSDDRAPAYEQYF. As DNA, the CDR3 is TGTGCCAGCAGTGATGACAGAGCCCCGGCCTACGAGCAGTACTTC.

This clonotype was detected ten times or more. The chain has TRBV7-2 and TRBJ1-4; D is possibly TRBD1 (6 bases). Germline V gene lookup returns CDR1 SGHTA and CDR2 FQGNSA. V shed 0 bases and J shed 7 bases, with 12 bases lying between them. This CDR3 contains 15 residues. The CDR3 nucleotides read TGTGCCAGCAGCTTAGCAACAGGGTTTGTTGAAAAACTGTTTTTT. Translated, it gives CASSLATGFVEKLFF.

This clonotype was seen many times. This rearrangement joins TRBV7-2 to TRBJ2-3; maybe TRBD2 (6 bases). Germline values: CDR1 SGHTA, CDR2 FQGNSA. CDR3 size: 14 residues. V was shortened by 5 bases and J by 5 bases, with 14 bases between the two germline ends. CDR3 in amino acids: CASSPGRGRDTQYF. The DNA for the CDR3 is TGTGCCAGCAGCCCGGGACGGGGGAGAGATACGCAGTATTTT.

This clonotype was seen repeatedly, ten times or more. In nucleotides, the CDR3 is TGTGCCAGCAGTTTCTTGGGACAGGAACATGATGAAAAACTGTTTTTT. This encodes CASSFLGQEHDEKLFF. The V call is TRBV28, the J call TRBJ1-4; 8 bases fit TRBD1. The CDR3 extends over 16 amino acids. V lost 3 bases to trimming and J lost 6 bases; unmatched junction nucleotides: 9. CDR1 MDHEN and CDR2 SYDVKM come from the germline V gene.

The CDR3 region has the DNA TGTGCCAGCAGCCATTGGACTAGGAACACCGGGGAGCTGTTTTTT. Translating it yields CASSHWTRNTGELFF. The V and J genes are TRBV7-2 and TRBJ2-2; 7 nucleotides agree with TRBD2. The CDR3 loop spans 15 amino acids. From germline, CDR1 is SGHTA and CDR2 FQGNSA. The V segment lost 5 bases and the J segment 1 base; nucleotides outside the gene matches: 4.

In its sample, this clonotype was seen many times. The J gene is TRBJ2-5, the V gene TRBV19; no clear D. Trimming took off 5 bases at V and 6 bases at J, with 16 bases between the two ends. The V gene's germline CDR1 is LNHDA and CDR2 SQIVND (reference sequence). This CDR3 spans 14 amino acids. The CDR3 sequence: CASSWSAGEKTQYF. The CDR3 bases are TGTGCCAGTAGTTGGTCGGCTGGCGAGAAGACCCAGTACTTC.

The chain is built from TRBV7-8 and TRBJ2-5; D ambiguous. The V end lost 0 bases, the J end lost 4 bases, and 3 bases lay between the germline ends. The CDR3 runs to 12 residues. Germline-derived CDR1 and CDR2 are SGHVS and FQNEAQ. Here the CDR3 reads CASSLARETQYF. CDR3 DNA: TGTGCCAGCAGCTTAGCGCGAGAGACCCAGTACTTC.

This clonotype was picked up many times. The chain combines TRBV19 with TRBJ1-5; D is unclear. Trimming pared 3 bases from V and 0 bases from J, leaving 12 bases between. The CDR3 runs 16 residues. Per germline, CDR1 LNHDA and CDR2 SQIVND (reference sequence). CDR3: CASSMRTRSSNQPQHF. The CDR3 DNA reads TGTGCCAGTAGTATGAGGACCAGGTCTAGCAATCAGCCCCAGCATTTT.

There are many counts of this clonotype. This rearrangement joins TRBV6-1 to TRBJ1-2; 10 bases fit TRBD1. Looked up from germline, CDR1 is MNHNS and CDR2 is SASEGT. The ends lost 2 bases at V and 8 bases at J; junction bases unmatched: 5. This CDR3 comprises 14 residues. DNA of the CDR3: TGTGCCAGCAGTGAATATGGGACAGGGGCCGGCTACACCTTC. It yields the protein CASSEYGTGAGYTF.

The CDR3 loop is CSARDAGLAGNEQFF. DNA for the CDR3: TGCAGTGCTAGAGATGCGGGACTAGCGGGTAATGAGCAGTTCTTC. The chain has TRBV20-1 and TRBJ2-1, with 12 nucleotides matching TRBD2. Germline V gene lookup returns CDR1 DFQATT and CDR2 SNEGSKA (reference sequence). The CDR3 contains 15 residues. V trimming: 0 bases; J trimming: 7 bases; junction bases outside the gene matches: 4.

The genes are TRBV5-5 and TRBJ2-5; 13 nucleotides line up with TRBD2. With V trimmed by 4 bases and J by 5 bases, 8 bases remained unmatched. The CDR3 has 16 residues. The V gene's germline CDR1 is SGHKS and CDR2 YYEKEE (reference sequence). The CDR3 sequence: CASSRTGTSGTETQYF. The CDR3 DNA reads TGTGCCAGCAGCCGAACCGGGACTAGCGGGACGGAGACCCAGTACTTC.

This clonotype was seen ten or more times. The chain couples TRBV3-1 to TRBJ2-1; 11 positions agree with TRBD2. This CDR3 region has 18 residues. J gave up 1 base and V 1 base, and 6 bases lay outside the gene matches. Germline CDR1 and CDR2: LGHDT and YNNKEL (reference sequence). The CDR3: CASSQGVAGGLSYNEQFF. The DNA for the CDR3 is TGTGCCAGCAGCCAAGGAGTAGCGGGGGGGCTTTCCTACAATGAGCAGTTCTTC.

This clonotype has at least ten counts. The chain has TRBV7-9 and TRBJ1-2, with D uncertain. Trimming cost V 7 bases and J 4 bases, with 13 bases left between them. Germline V lookup: CDR1 SEHNR, CDR2 FQNEAQ (reference sequence). The CDR3 has 13 residues. The DNA for the CDR3 is TGTGCCAGCACCATTGGTAGCTTCTATGGCTACACCTTC. Amino acid sequence: CASTIGSFYGYTF.

This clonotype showed up many times. This chain links TRBV9 with TRBJ2-7, with TRBD2 as a possible D gene (5 bases). Germline CDR1 is SGDLS and CDR2 is YYNGEE. The CDR3 is 16 amino acids. Trimming pared 0 bases from V and 3 bases from J, leaving 16 bases between. The CDR3 here is CASSVGRGYGGYEQYF. The CDR3 DNA is TGTGCCAGCAGCGTAGGACGGGGTTACGGAGGCTACGAGCAGTACTTC.

In this sample, this clonotype turned up many times. The genes are TRBV20-1 and TRBJ2-1, with 10 nucleotides matching TRBD2. The CDR3 consists of 15 residues. The ends lost 8 bases at V and 5 bases at J; junction bases unmatched: 12. Germline-derived CDR1 and CDR2 are DFQATT and SNEGSKA (reference sequence). The CDR3 loop reads CSLRLSGRGNNEQFF. The DNA for the CDR3 is TGCAGTCTCCGGCTAAGCGGGAGGGGCAACAATGAGCAGTTCTTC.

This clonotype was recorded a few times. V and J are TRBV5-5 and TRBJ1-4, with D possibly TRBD1 on 5 matching bases. V was clipped by 4 bases and J by 2 bases, with 15 bases between them. Germline CDR1 and CDR2: SGHKS and YYEKEE (reference sequence). The CDR3 is 16 amino acids. CDR3 in DNA: TGTGCCAGCAGCAGAACGGCCGGGGCGACTAATGAAAAACTGTTTTTT. Residues: CASSRTAGATNEKLFF. The variable domain in full, completed from reference TRBV5-5 and TRBJ1-4, reads DAGVTQSPTHLIKTRGQQVTLRCSPISGHKSVSWYQQVLGQGPQFIFQYYEKEERGRGNFPDRFSARQFPNYSSELNVNALLLGDSALYLCASSRTAGATNEKLFFGSGTQLSVL.

This clonotype has ten or more counts. The chain joins TRBV29-1 to TRBJ2-2, with 8 bases identical to TRBD1. The CDR3 runs 15 residues. Germline V gene data show CDR1 as SQVTM and CDR2 as ANQGSEA. V gave up 1 base and J gave up 2 bases; unmatched junction bases: 3. The CDR3 loop is CSVEGQGINTGELFF. CDR3 DNA: TGCAGCGTTGAAGGACAGGGGATTAACACCGGGGAGCTGTTTTTT.

The table lists this clonotype with a few counts. The chain employs TRBV9 and TRBJ1-6; D remains ambiguous. Germline CDR1 is SGDLS and CDR2 is YYNGEE. CDR3 length: 15 amino acids. V dropped 3 bases and J dropped 9 bases, with 16 bases sitting between them. This chain's CDR3 is CASSALEGQISPLHF. The CDR3 DNA reads TGTGCCAGCAGCGCCTTGGAAGGTCAAATTTCACCCCTCCACTTT. The entire variable domain, with the rest obtained from reference TRBV9 and TRBJ1-6, is as follows: DSGVTQTPKHLITATGQRVTLRCSPRSGDLSVYWYQQSLDQGLQFLIQYYNGEERAKGNILERFSAQQFPDLHSELNLSSLELGDSALYFCASSALEGQISPLHFGNGTRLTVT.

The table lists this clonotype with a few counts. The chain is built from TRBV7-3 and TRBJ2-2, with D possibly matching TRBD2 (7 bases). CDR1 and CDR2 from the germline V gene are SGHTA and FQGTGA. Trimming took off 1 base at V and 2 bases at J, with 14 bases between the two ends. This CDR3 has 17 amino acids. In DNA form, the CDR3 reads TGTGCCAGCAGCTTAAGTTTCGGGGGGCCTAACACCGGGGAGCTGTTTTTT. Translation gives CASSLSFGGPNTGELFF. The variable domain in full, completed from reference TRBV7-3 and TRBJ2-2, reads GAGVSQTPSNKVTEKGKYVELRCDPISGHTALYWYRQSLGQGPEFLIYFQGTGAADDSGLPNDRFFAVRPEGSVSTLKIQRTERGDSAVYLCASSLSFGGPNTGELFFGEGSRLTVL.

This clonotype appeared many times. This chain links TRBV5-1 with TRBJ2-1, with 7 bases that match TRBD1. There are 16 residues in the CDR3. V lost 1 base to trimming and J lost 4 bases; unmatched junction nucleotides: 8. Germline V gene lookup returns CDR1 SGHRS and CDR2 YFSETQ. The CDR3 nucleotides read TGCGCCAGCAGCTTGTTTGAGGGGGCCAGGTACAATGAGCAGTTCTTC. Residues: CASSLFEGARYNEQFF.

V usage is TRBV6-2 or TRBV6-3 and J usage is TRBJ1-2; TRBD1 matches 9 bases. Per the germline V gene, CDR1 is MNHEY and CDR2 is SVGEGT. J gave up 7 bases and V 0 bases, and 6 bases lay outside the gene matches. The CDR3 has 15 amino acids. CDR3 nucleotide sequence: TGTGCCAGCAGTTACTCGAGGACAGGGGACCTTGGCTACACCTTC. Translation: CASSYSRTGDLGYTF.

This clonotype was observed many times. The genes are TRBV12-3 or TRBV12-4 and TRBJ1-3; no clear D gene. V was cut by 4 bases and J by 1 base, with 14 bases left in between. The CDR3 runs 16 residues. DNA of the CDR3: TGTGCCAGCAGTTCCCCCCGTCCCACATCTGGAAACACCATATATTTT. This translates into CASSSPRPTSGNTIYF.

The V call is TRBV7-3, the J call TRBJ2-5, with a possible D match to TRBD1 (6 bases). The CDR3 extends over 16 amino acids. Germline V gene data show CDR1 as SGHTA and CDR2 as FQGTGA. V gave up 5 bases and J gave up 5 bases, with 21 bases separating them. CDR3 amino acids: CASSPYPDRLIETQYF. In DNA, the CDR3 is TGTGCCAGCAGCCCCTATCCCGACAGGCTTATCGAGACCCAGTACTTC.

This clonotype was seen repeatedly, ten times or more. The rearrangement links TRBV7-3 to TRBJ1-1, with D tentatively TRBD1 (5 bases). This CDR3 comprises 14 residues. CDR1 is SGHTA, CDR2 FQGTGA, per germline. The germline V and J ends were trimmed by 3 bases and 0 bases, with 8 bases remaining between them. The CDR3 spells CASSLGELNTEAFF. The DNA for the CDR3 is TGTGCCAGCAGCTTGGGGGAACTGAACACTGAAGCTTTCTTT.